Each of the 20 T cell receptor beta chains below was sequenced from the same sample in a study of cytomegalovirus exposure and HLA in healthy donors. The PCR made use of 60 Vbeta and 13 Jbeta primers. Sequenced by immunoSEQ multiplex PCR; TCRdb stores in-frame clones only, minus some. The sample lists 55,000 to 70,000 clones, about 73% occurring once. The sequencing input was PBMCs. These TCRs come from a woman aged 55-69 years in good health and CMV-seropositive.

This clone was recorded once. This sequence joins TRBV27 and TRBJ2-7, with 7 bases that match TRBD1. Looked up from germline, CDR1 is MNHEY and CDR2 is SMNVEV (reference sequence). The V segment lost 6 bases and the J segment 3 bases; nucleotides outside the gene matches: 20. The CDR3 consists of 18 residues. Here the CDR3 reads CASRLITWNRGSFYEQYF. CDR3 nucleotides: TGTGCCAGCAGGCTTATCACGTGGAACAGGGGCTCTTTCTACGAGCAGTACTTC.

This chain uses TRBV6-5 with TRBJ1-1; no reliable D call. This CDR3 region has 14 residues. Trimming removed 7 bases at V and 3 bases at J, with 15 bases between. Germline CDR1 and CDR2: MNHEY and SVGAGI. Here the CDR3 DNA reads TGTGCCAGCACCCCTGGAGGGTGGGACACTGAAGCTTTCTTT. Protein: CASTPGGWDTEAFF.

The rearrangement links TRBV5-4 to TRBJ1-1; tentatively, D is TRBD1 (5 bases). This CDR3 contains 17 residues. The V and J ends lost 1 base and 0 bases respectively, with 16 bases between them. Germline CDR1 and CDR2: SGHNT and YYREEE (reference sequence). The CDR3 reads CASSLTGATALNTEAFF. The CDR3 DNA reads as TGTGCCAGCAGCTTGACAGGCGCTACCGCCTTGAACACTGAAGCTTTCTTT.

The chain joins TRBV7-2 to TRBJ1-5; D not resolved. Trimming took 5 bases from V and 3 from J, leaving 5 bases between them. Germline CDR1 reads SGHTA; CDR2 reads FQGNSA. This CDR3 is built from 12 residues. The CDR3 is CASSPPNQPQHF. The CDR3 bases are TGTGCCAGCAGCCCTCCCAATCAGCCCCAGCATTTT.

CDR3 coding DNA: TGTGCCAGCAGCTTGGGGGCTAACACTGAAGCTTTCTTT. It translates to CASSLGANTEAFF. This sequence joins TRBV7-2 and TRBJ1-1; D is possibly TRBD1 (6 bases). This CDR3 is built from 13 residues. Between the trimmed V and J ends, which lost 3 bases and 2 bases, there was a span of 7 bases. CDR1 is SGHTA and CDR2 is FQGNSA in the germline V gene.

The chain combines TRBV4-3 with TRBJ2-1; perhaps TRBD2 as D (6 bases). V lost 4 bases and J 7 bases, leaving 17 bases between the germline ends. Germline CDR1 LGHNA, CDR2 YSLEER. The CDR3 is 15 residues long. CDR3 bases: TGCGCCAGCAGCCCCGGGACTGGAAGTGGAAATGAGCAGTTCTTC. Protein: CASSPGTGSGNEQFF.

The chain joins TRBV7-2 to TRBJ2-7; 9 bases are shared with TRBD1. The ends lost 2 bases at V and 5 bases at J; junction bases unmatched: 4. Looked up from germline, CDR1 is SGHTA and CDR2 is FQGNSA. The CDR3 covers 14 residues. The CDR3 loop is CASSLNRGLHEQYF. The CDR3 nucleotides read TGTGCCAGCAGCTTAAACAGGGGGCTCCACGAGCAGTACTTC.

V is TRBV13 and J is TRBJ2-2; D gene unclear. V shed 2 bases and J shed 3 bases, with 7 bases lying between them. Germline values: CDR1 PRHDT, CDR2 FYEKMQ (reference sequence). The CDR3 contains 14 residues. The CDR3 sequence: CASSLKLYTGELFF. The CDR3, as DNA: TGTGCCAGCAGCTTAAAACTTTACACCGGGGAGCTGTTTTTT.

This clone has just one count. The rearrangement joins TRBV4-1 to TRBJ1-2; a weak D match, TRBD1 (5 bases). The CDR3 extends over 14 amino acids. Trimming left V 5 bases short and J 3 bases short, with 13 bases between. Germline-derived CDR1 and CDR2 are MGHRA and YSYEKL. The CDR3 is CASSYQDSYYGYTF. As DNA, the CDR3 is TGCGCCAGCAGCTACCAAGACAGCTACTATGGCTACACCTTC.

Comment on this clone: One end of the junction varies from germline; a read error may be responsible. CDR3 amino acids: CSSSFGQEGRKAEAFF. The CDR3 nucleotides are TGTTCCAGCAGCTTTGGACAGGAAGGGAGAAAGGCTGAAGCTTTCTTT. The V and J genes are TRBV7-9 and TRBJ1-1; 7 bases align to TRBD1. CDR3 length equals 16 residues. Germline V lookup: CDR1 SEHNR, CDR2 FQNEAQ (reference sequence).

V and J are TRBV10-3 and TRBJ2-7; the match to TRBD1 covers 10 bases. Per germline, CDR1 ENHRY and CDR2 SYGVKD. This CDR3 contains 13 residues. J lost 5 bases, V lost 6 bases, and 4 bases had no gene match. The CDR3 sequence: CAISGTGDHEQYF. CDR3 coding DNA: TGTGCCATCAGCGGGACAGGGGATCACGAGCAGTACTTC.

This rearrangement joins TRBV13 to TRBJ2-7; maybe TRBD2 (5 bases). The germline gives CDR1 PRHDT, CDR2 FYEKMQ (reference sequence). This CDR3 region has 14 residues. With 4 bases removed from V and 3 bases from J, the gap between germline ends came to 13 bases. CDR3 sequence (DNA): TGTGCCAGCAGCTCCCGGGGTGCCGTCTACGAGCAGTACTTC. This encodes CASSSRGAVYEQYF. Variable domain in full (rest from reference TRBV13 and TRBJ2-7): AAGVIQSPRHLIKEKRETATLKCYPIPRHDTVYWYQQGPGQDPQFLISFYEKMQSDKGSIPDRFSAQQFSDYHSELNMSSLELGDSALYFCASSSRGAVYEQYFGPGTRLTVT.

The chain links TRBV10-3 to TRBJ1-2; possible D gene TRBD1, 5 bases. This CDR3 is built from 14 residues. V was cut by 4 bases and J by 2 bases, with 11 bases left in between. CDR1 ENHRY and CDR2 SYGVKD come from the germline V gene. The CDR3 protein is CAISGWQGNYGYTF. CDR3 DNA sequence: TGTGCCATCAGTGGGTGGCAGGGAAACTATGGCTACACCTTC.

This clone was recorded a few times. The chain joins TRBV9 to TRBJ1-3; no clear D. Per germline, CDR1 SGDLS and CDR2 YYNGEE. This CDR3 region has 16 residues. The germline V and J ends were trimmed by 0 bases and 0 bases, with 10 bases remaining between them. Here the CDR3 DNA reads TGTGCCAGCAGCGTAGCTAGTGCCTACTCTGGAAACACCATATATTTT. It yields the protein CASSVASAYSGNTIYF.

This rearrangement joins TRBV28 to TRBJ2-1; no clear D gene. Trimming took off 5 bases at V and 10 bases at J, with 12 bases between the two ends. The CDR3 contains 12 residues. Germline V CDR1 and CDR2: MDHEN, SYDVKM. CDR3: CASSIQRREQFF. DNA of the CDR3: TGTGCCAGCAGTATCCAGCGACGGGAGCAGTTCTTC.

The J gene is TRBJ1-2, the V gene TRBV7-2, with TRBD1 matching over 9 bases. This CDR3 region has 16 residues. J was trimmed by 2 bases and V by 5 bases; bases with no gene match: 9. Germline V gene lookup returns CDR1 SGHTA and CDR2 FQGNSA. CDR3 coding DNA: TGTGCCAGCAGCCCTCAACTGGACAGGGGAAACTATGGCTACACCTTC. Protein: CASSPQLDRGNYGYTF.

This clone has more than one count but fewer than ten. This may be a read error, as it is one base from a much larger clone. The chain couples TRBV5-4 to TRBJ2-1, with D possibly being TRBD2 (7 bases). This CDR3 contains 18 residues. Trimming shortened V by 2 bases and J by 7 bases, and 25 bases separated the two germline ends. From germline, CDR1 is SGHNT and CDR2 YYREEE (reference sequence). The CDR3 region is CASSLGESGAGEGNEQFF. The CDR3, as DNA: TGTGCCAGCAGCTTAGGAGAGTCGGGGGCGGGGGAGGGGAATGAGCAGTTCTTC.

The chain has TRBV7-8 and TRBJ1-1, with 9 positions matching TRBD1. The CDR3 is 13 residues long. V was clipped by 2 bases and J by 10 bases; unmatched bases: 5. Germline V CDR1 and CDR2: SGHVS, FQNEAQ. CDR3 residues: CASSLKPQGAAFF. The CDR3 nucleotides are TGTGCCAGCAGCTTAAAACCACAGGGGGCAGCTTTCTTT.

The chain links TRBV15 to TRBJ2-5; 12 bases fit TRBD2. The J segment lost 5 bases and the V segment lost 1 base, leaving 8 bases of the junction unmatched. The CDR3 sequence is 17 residues long. Looked up from germline, CDR1 is LNHNV and CDR2 is YYDKDF (reference sequence). The CDR3 sequence is CATSRGRGLAGGETQYF. CDR3 bases: TGTGCCACCAGCAGAGGAAGGGGGCTAGCGGGGGGGGAGACCCAGTACTTC.

In its sample, this clone was seen a few times. The chain employs TRBV7-2 and TRBJ2-7, with 8 bases identical to TRBD2. The CDR3 has 15 residues. Germline V gives CDR1 SGHTA, CDR2 FQGNSA. Germline trimming cut 2 bases from V and 3 bases from J; bases unmatched to any gene: 6. The CDR3 region has the DNA TGTGCCAGCAGCTTAAGCGGGGGAGTAGGCTACGAGCAGTACTTC. Translation: CASSLSGGVGYEQYF.